This TCR beta chain is drawn from a study of blood T cells in healthy people across ages (dated by TCRdb to 2015 to 2017). About the investigation overall: In model experiments, roughly one uniquely barcoded TCR beta cDNA molecule per two T cells was captured by template switching. The study measured age-related changes in TCR beta repertoire diversity using deep sequencing normalized with unique cDNA molecular identifiers. Donors were grouped into four age groups: young (average 16 years), middle-aged (over 35), aged (around 60) and long-lived (about 90). To avoid experimental bias, donors of different ages were spread randomly across the sequencing lanes. The study analyzed two additional independent replicas of 1 million unique cDNA reads from the same blood draw for two donors, one aged 18 to 30 and one aged 80 or older. Results the study describes overall, beyond this receptor: Estimates of total diversity from one million sequenced T cells were regarded as lower bounds and underestimates. As age increased, observed TCR beta diversity per million T cells dropped in a roughly linear way, and a significant reduction was already evident by age around 41. Donor CMV infection status was unknown, potentially confounding age-related changes in expanded clonotypes. The percentage of naive T cells measured by flow cytometry correlated strongly with observed TCR beta diversity. Because profiling used bulk unsorted PBMCs, naive and antigen-experienced compartments could not be compared conclusively. The long-lived group showed more naive CD4+ T cells, fewer expanded clones and increased TCR diversity than the aged group, suggesting age selection.

Library preparation was by 5' RACE. Instrument used: Illumina HiSeq 2500. A second PCR of about 6 to 11 cycles was performed with a sample-barcoded 5' primer and a J-beta primer mix. Each TCR beta cDNA molecule received a unique molecular identifier from a template-switch 5' adaptor carrying 12 random nucleotides. Each sample yielded at least 2.5 million CDR3-containing paired-end reads. All of the RNA was converted into first-strand cDNA using the Mint cDNA synthesis kit, with a TRBC-specific oligonucleotide serving as the primer. Following uracil-DNA glycosylase treatment, a first 18-cycle PCR with universal primers M1SS and BC2_uni_R was performed on all cDNA. On the study's bioinformatics: For normalization, 1 million high-quality reads were randomly selected from each sample, with every read carrying a distinct molecular identifier. Reads sharing molecular identifiers were discarded rather than binned into consensus sequences. MiTCR, run with a Q25 quality threshold and the strictest error-elimination algorithm, handled CDR3 identification, clonotype clustering and error correction. A nonparametric unseen species model using Euler transformation provided a lower-bound estimate of total TCR beta diversity. TCRdb handled the public reads itself, with Q25 trimming in fastp and clone calling in MiXCR, and kept productive beta chains. Every entry covers one CDR3 protein and lists the most common genes and DNA from its rows. These V and J calls originate from TCRdb's pipeline instead of the authors' own analysis. The sample table contains roughly 1.5 million distinct CDR3 sequences; only one count was recorded for roughly 43% of them. About 4% of the sample goes to the ten largest clones.

Donors were a few dozen systemically healthy Caucasian individuals from Russia aged about 6 to 100 years. Ten milliliters of peripheral blood were drawn from each donor into EDTA-treated Vacutainer tubes. Ficoll-Paque density-gradient centrifugation was used to isolate PBMCs, with at least 6.5 million per sample. Trizol reagent was used to extract total RNA from the PBMCs, yielding at least 5.5 micrograms per sample. For every donor, flow cytometry on a PBMC aliquot measured the percentage of naive CD45RAhigh/CD27high T cells. This clonotype has only a few counts. It lacks a known antigen. The record has no base qualities; no much larger clone is one base away. The clonotype comes from a woman under 30 in good health. The sample was blood.

The CDR3 reads CASSQEVPPGGSGQAFF. The nucleotide sequence is given as TGCGCCAGCAGCCAAGAAGTCCCGCCTGGGGGGAGTGGACAAGCTTTCTTT. The rearranged segments are TRBV4-1 and TRBJ1-1; perhaps TRBD1 is the D gene, with 5 bases matching. The CDR3, from cysteine to phenylalanine, totals 17 residues. Only CDR3 DNA remains: 51 bases, in frame from the first base. Trimming costs V 0 bases and J 9 bases, and their ends lie 23 bases apart. Via the germline V gene, CDR1 is MGHRA and CDR2 YSYEKL.